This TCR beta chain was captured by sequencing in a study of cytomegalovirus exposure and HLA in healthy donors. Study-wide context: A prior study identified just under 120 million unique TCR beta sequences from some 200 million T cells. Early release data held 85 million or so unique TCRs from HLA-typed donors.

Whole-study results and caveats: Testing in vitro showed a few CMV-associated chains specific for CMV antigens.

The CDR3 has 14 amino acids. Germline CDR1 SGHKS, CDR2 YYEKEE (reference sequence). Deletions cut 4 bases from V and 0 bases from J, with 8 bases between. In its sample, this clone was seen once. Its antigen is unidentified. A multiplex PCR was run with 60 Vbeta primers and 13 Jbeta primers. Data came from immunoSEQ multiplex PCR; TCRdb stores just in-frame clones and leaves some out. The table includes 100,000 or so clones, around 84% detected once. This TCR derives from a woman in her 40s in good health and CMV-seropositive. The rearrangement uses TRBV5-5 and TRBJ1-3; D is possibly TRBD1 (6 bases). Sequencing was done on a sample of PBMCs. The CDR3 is CASSIGGSGNTIYF. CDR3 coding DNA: TGTGCCAGCAGCATAGGGGGCTCTGGAAACACCATATATTTT.